One and the same sample provided the 29 T cell receptor beta chains below, sequenced in a study of tumor-infiltrating lymphocytes in primary liver carcinoma. The study co-extracted DNA and RNA from approximately 20-30 mg of unsorted bulk tissue. From 500 ng total RNA, TCR beta cDNA was generated with a primer in the constant region. For TCR beta, libraries were produced by three nested multiplex PCR rounds using slightly modified ARM-PCR. Both of the initial two PCR rounds ran for around 9 cycles and employed TRBV1-TRBV30 forward primers alongside a C-beta reverse primer. Using its own MiXCR run on the multiplex PCR reads, TCRdb lists one record per CDR3 protein. The sample consists of about 210,000 distinct CDR3 sequences, about 82% of them appearing once. The sequencing sample was made of tumor tissue from primary liver carcinoma. The receptors here all came from a man aged 35 to 55 with primary liver carcinoma and hepatitis B virus infection.

In the case of this clonotype: Given the absence of the conserved phenylalanine or tryptophan at the CDR3 end, a read error is likely. This rearrangement joins TRBV4-2 to TRBJ2-2; D remains ambiguous. This CDR3 spans 14 amino acids. The germline gives CDR1 LGHNA, CDR2 YNFKEQ. The CDR3 spells CASTQDQVGGELFI. The CDR3 DNA follows: TGTGCCAGCACCCAAGATCAGGTGGGGGGGGAGCTGTTTATT.

In its sample, this clonotype was seen once. The junction departs from germline at one end; a sequencing error may be responsible. The chain employs TRBV11-2 and TRBJ2-6; weak D call: TRBD2 (6 bases). Germline V gives CDR1 SGHAT, CDR2 FQNNGV. The CDR3 runs to 21 residues. The CDR3: CASSMGGEWGISLSGAKVLTF. The CDR3 DNA is TGTGCCAGCAGCATGGGGGGAGAGTGGGGCATTTCCCTTTCTGGGGCCAAGGTCCTGACTTTC.

About this clonotype itself: Compared with germline, one end of the junction differs, possibly owing to a read error. This sequence joins TRBV4-3 and TRBJ2-5; D gene uncertain. The CDR3 has 13 residues. CDR1 and CDR2 from the germline V gene are LGHNA and YSLEER. CDR3 residues: CSSSQDRQKTQYF. CDR3 coding DNA: TGCTCCAGCAGCCAAGACCGACAAAAGACCCAATACTTC.

This chain joins TRBV24-1 and TRBJ1-5, with 7 bases matching TRBD1. This CDR3 is 15 amino acids long. Germline V gene sequence: CDR1 KGHDR, CDR2 SFDVKD. J lost 5 bases, V lost 8 bases, and 11 bases had no gene match. The CDR3 loop reads CATNDAGTADQPQHF. CDR3 coding DNA: TGTGCCACCAATGACGCCGGGACAGCTGATCAGCCCCAGCATTTT.

A note on this clonotype: A single base separates this from a much larger clone, so it may be a read error. V is TRBV5-8 and J is TRBJ2-3; 13 bases match TRBD2. Germline V gene lookup returns CDR1 SGHTS and CDR2 YDEGEE. The CDR3 extends over 19 amino acids. V dropped 4 bases and J dropped 2; count of bases not matched to a gene: 13. CDR3 amino acids: CASSRGLAGEYKTTDTQYF. CDR3 DNA sequence: TGTGCCAGCAGCCGAGGACTAGCGGGAGAGTACAAGACCACAGATACGCAGTATTTT.

In regard to this clonotype: A junction end diverges from the germline sequence, so it may reflect a read error. The chain combines TRBV29-1 with TRBJ1-1; D not certain. CDR1 SQVTM and CDR2 ANQGSEA come from the germline V gene. The CDR3 extends over 10 amino acids. The CDR3 DNA follows: TGCAGCGTTAGGAACACTGGAGCTTCCTTT. Its translation is CSVRNTGASF.

The J gene is TRBJ2-1, the V gene TRBV5-8, with 8 bases that match TRBD1. The CDR3 has 14 amino acids. V lost 5 bases, J lost 5 bases, and 6 bases stayed unmatched. Germline V gene sequence: CDR1 SGHTS, CDR2 YDEGEE. The CDR3 sequence is CASSLRTGNNEQFF. In DNA form, the CDR3 reads TGTGCCAGCAGTTTGAGGACAGGGAACAATGAGCAGTTCTTC.

For this clonotype: One junction end disagrees with the germline gene, perhaps due to a read error. The chain employs TRBV29-1 and TRBJ1-2; D is perhaps TRBD1 (5 bases). CDR1 is SQVTM and CDR2 is ANQGSEA in the germline V gene. This CDR3 has 12 amino acids. The CDR3 nucleotides read TGCAGCGTTGATCGACAGAGGCATGGCTACACGTTC. Protein sequence: CSVDRQRHGYTF. The full variable domain, completed using reference TRBV29-1 and TRBJ1-2, is SAVISQKPSRDICQRGTSLTIQCQVDSQVTMMFWYRQQPGQSLTLIATANQGSEATYESGFVIDKFPISRPNLTFSTLTVSNMSPEDSSIYLCSVDRQRHGYTFGSGTRLTVV.

In the case of this clonotype: Compared with germline, one end of the junction differs, possibly owing to a read error. This sequence joins TRBV4-1 and TRBJ2-3, with TRBD2 matching 10 bases. The CDR3 sequence is 18 residues long. Germline CDR1 is MGHRA and CDR2 is YSYEKL. CDR3 loop: CVSSQGGGLAVGPDTQYF. In DNA, the CDR3 is TGCGTCAGCAGCCAAGGGGGTGGACTAGCGGTAGGACCAGATACGCAGTATTTT.

In regard to this clonotype: At one of its ends the junction is not consistent with the germline gene, which may arise from a read error. The chain joins TRBV5-4 to TRBJ2-7; D remains ambiguous. CDR3 size: 14 residues. Germline CDR1 SGHNT, CDR2 YYREEE (reference sequence). The CDR3 region is CTSSLAGFSYEQYF. In DNA, the CDR3 is TGTACCAGCAGCTTGGCCGGTTTCTCCTACGAGCAATACTTC.

This clonotype appeared once. The junction differs from germline at one of its ends, possibly a read error. The chain couples TRBV29-1 to TRBJ1-1; 9 bases align to TRBD1. This CDR3 spans 15 amino acids. Germline V gene data show CDR1 as SQVTM and CDR2 as ANQGSEA. CDR3 in DNA: TGCAGCGGTACAGGGGGCTGGGGGATGATCACTAAAGCTTTCTTT. This codes for CSGTGGWGMITKAFF.

Of note for this clonotype: One end of the junction does not line up with germline, which may come from a read error. J is TRBJ2-6 and V is TRBV5-1; D not resolved. CDR3 length equals 15 residues. Germline values: CDR1 SGHRS, CDR2 YFSETQ. CDR3 loop: CVSSLDSSGANVLTF. CDR3 DNA: TGCGTCAGCAGCTTGGATAGCTCTGGGGCCAACGTCCTGACTTTC.

As to this clonotype: A read error may produce the germline difference seen at one junction end. The J gene is TRBJ2-1, the V gene TRBV28; perhaps TRBD2 as D (5 bases). This CDR3 contains 15 residues. Looked up from germline, CDR1 is MDHEN and CDR2 is SYDVKM. The CDR3 here is CGSRNSVSSYSEQFF. CDR3 in DNA: TGTGGCAGCAGAAATAGCGTGAGCTCCTACAGTGAGCAGTTCTTC.

The chain combines TRBV12-5 with TRBJ2-2, with TRBD2 as a possible D gene (5 bases). The ends were cut back, 5 bases at V and 2 bases at J, with 30 bases in the middle. The length of the CDR3 is 21 residues. Germline CDR1 and CDR2: LGHNT and FRNRAP. This CDR3 reads CASGPSGSPLRTKPNTGELFF. The CDR3 nucleotides read TGTGCTAGTGGTCCTTCGGGGAGTCCTCTCAGAACCAAGCCTAACACCGGGGAGCTGTTTTTT.

As for this clonotype: The germline gene is not matched at one end of the junction; a read error may be the cause. The chain joins TRBV6-5 to TRBJ2-7; no definite D call. The CDR3 is 14 amino acids. Germline V gene sequence: CDR1 MNHEY, CDR2 SVGAGI. The CDR3 nucleotides are TGTGCCAGCAATTACTACGGAACCTCAGTCGAGCAGTACTTC. Translation: CASNYYGTSVEQYF.

The chain recombines TRBV28 with TRBJ2-7; D ambiguous. Germline V gene data show CDR1 as MDHEN and CDR2 as SYDVKM. This CDR3 spans 11 amino acids. CDR3 in DNA: TGTGACAGTAGCAGCTCCTACGAGCAGTACTTC. Protein product: CDSSSSYEQYF.

As regards this clonotype: Germline is not matched at one junction end, which may reflect a read error. The gene calls are TRBV6-5 and TRBJ2-5; tentative D call: TRBD2 (5 bases). CDR3 length: 17 amino acids. Germline lookup yields CDR1 MNHEY and CDR2 SVGAGI. CDR3 nucleotides: TGTGCTAGCAGTTACTCGAGCAGTGGCGGGTCCCTAGAGACCCAGTACTTC. Translated, it gives CASSYSSSGGSLETQYF.

This clonotype appeared a few times. Germline is not matched at one junction end, which may reflect a read error. The chain is built from TRBV11-1 and TRBJ2-7; a possible D gene is TRBD2 (6 bases). Germline lookup yields CDR1 SGHAT and CDR2 FQDESV (reference sequence). The CDR3 is made up of 15 amino acids. The CDR3 loop reads CASSLMGSGEYERYF. The DNA for the CDR3 is TGTGCCAGCAGCTTAATGGGATCGGGAGAATACGAGCGGTATTTC.

This clonotype was seen at least ten times. This chain links TRBV19 with TRBJ2-7; tentatively, D is TRBD1 (5 bases). Germline CDR1 is LNHDA and CDR2 is SQIVND (reference sequence). Trimming pared 3 bases from V and 3 bases from J, leaving 15 bases between. This CDR3 has 15 amino acids. CDR3 sequence reads: CASSITGPGNYEQYF. In DNA form, the CDR3 reads TGTGCCAGTAGTATTACAGGTCCTGGGAACTACGAGCAGTACTTC.

Concerning this clonotype itself: A much more abundant neighbour one base away suggests this may be a read error. This chain joins TRBV5-1 and TRBJ1-2; TRBD1 is a possible D gene (5 bases). Germline CDR1 and CDR2: SGHRS and YFSETQ. V was pared by 4 bases and J by 4 bases, with 14 bases between. CDR3 length equals 14 residues. The CDR3 bases are TGCGCCAGCAGCGAAGGGGCGCGTAGCTATGGCTACACCTTC. Protein product: CASSEGARSYGYTF.

Of note for this clonotype: A read error may produce the germline difference seen at one junction end. The genes are TRBV4-2 and TRBJ2-7; no firm D call. This CDR3 region has 15 residues. The germline CDR1 and CDR2 sequences are LGHNA and YNFKEQ. CDR3 residues: CASSQACCGSYEQYF. CDR3 bases: TGTGCCAGCAGCCAAGCATGTTGCGGATCCTACGAGCAGTATTTC.

On this clonotype itself: The junction departs from the called germline gene at one end, perhaps through a read error. The V and J genes are TRBV6-6 and TRBJ2-4, with TRBD2 as a possible D gene (5 bases). Germline CDR1 reads MNHNY; CDR2 reads SVGAGI (reference sequence). The CDR3 extends over 16 amino acids. CDR3 in DNA: TGTGACAGCAGCTTGGGGATAGGAGGATCCAAAAGCATTCAGTACTTC. Amino acid sequence: CDSSLGIGGSKSIQYF.

A note on this clonotype: Sequence at one end of the junction differs from germline and may be a read error. The V gene is TRBV11-1, the J gene TRBJ1-6, with TRBD1 as a possible D gene (6 bases). Germline assignment: CDR1 SGHAT and CDR2 FQDESV (reference sequence). The CDR3 is made up of 14 amino acids. The CDR3 reads CASSLRTDNLPFHF. The DNA of the CDR3 is TGTGCCAGCAGTTTAAGGACAGATAATTTACCCTTCCACTTT.

Remarks on this clonotype: Germline and junction disagree at one end, which may indicate a read error. The J gene is TRBJ2-3, the V gene TRBV11-2; D is perhaps TRBD1 (6 bases). This CDR3 is built from 19 residues. Germline CDR1 is SGHAT and CDR2 is FQNNGV. The CDR3 region has the DNA TGTGCCAGCAGCCGATCGCCGAGATTAGTGGGAGAGAGGACAGATGCGCAGTATTTT. Residues: CASSRSPRLVGERTDAQYF.

A note on this clonotype: Lacking the conserved final phenylalanine or tryptophan, this CDR3 likely reflects a read error. The chain links TRBV6-1 to TRBJ2-1; no firm D call. Germline loops: CDR1 MNHNS, CDR2 SASEGT. The CDR3 spans 14 residues. CDR3 in amino acids: CANSVKLTYNEQFL. The CDR3 DNA sequence: TGTGCCAACAGTGTCAAACTGACGTACAATGAGCAGTTCTTA.

As for this clonotype: Just one base apart from a much larger clone, this may be a read error. The J gene is TRBJ2-4, the V gene TRBV30, with 7 bases fitting TRBD2. The V segment lost 3 bases and the J segment 6 bases; nucleotides outside the gene matches: 11. The germline CDR1 and CDR2 sequences are GTSNPN and SVGIG (reference sequence). The CDR3 runs 15 residues. The CDR3 DNA reads as TGTGCCTGGAGCGAGGGAGGGCTTGGCATAAACATTCAGTACTTC. Translating gives CAWSEGGLGINIQYF.

Turning to this clonotype: One junction end does not reproduce the germline sequence, and a read error may be involved. The chain links TRBV29-1 to TRBJ1-1; a possible D gene is TRBD1 (5 bases). Germline CDR1 is SQVTM and CDR2 is ANQGSEA. CDR3 length equals 12 residues. The CDR3, as DNA: TGCAGCGTTGAAAGGTCGGGGACTGAAGCTATCTTT. Translation gives CSVERSGTEAIF. The complete variable domain, with remaining parts taken from reference TRBV29-1 and TRBJ1-1, reads SAVISQKPSRDICQRGTSLTIQCQVDSQVTMMFWYRQQPGQSLTLIATANQGSEATYESGFVIDKFPISRPNLTFSTLTVSNMSPEDSSIYLCSVERSGTEAIFGQGTRLTVV.

This clonotype was picked up one time. The chain links TRBV28 to TRBJ2-1; 14 bases are a match to TRBD2. V was pared by 8 bases and J by 7 bases, with 10 bases of the junction left unmatched. The V gene's germline CDR1 is MDHEN and CDR2 SYDVKM. CDR3 length equals 16 residues. As DNA, the CDR3 is TGTGCCAGCTGCGGACTAGCGGGAGGTCTTGTGAATGAGCAGTTCTTC. It specifies CASCGLAGGLVNEQFF.

This clonotype was detected many times. The genes are TRBV5-5 and TRBJ2-3; no reliable D call. CDR1 and CDR2 (germline): SGHKS, YYEKEE (reference sequence). The CDR3 has 16 amino acids. V was clipped by 2 bases and J by 0 bases, with 13 bases between them. The CDR3 DNA reads as TGTGCCAGCAGCTTAACAGTCAGATCTAGCACAGATACGCAGTATTTT. It is translated as CASSLTVRSSTDTQYF.